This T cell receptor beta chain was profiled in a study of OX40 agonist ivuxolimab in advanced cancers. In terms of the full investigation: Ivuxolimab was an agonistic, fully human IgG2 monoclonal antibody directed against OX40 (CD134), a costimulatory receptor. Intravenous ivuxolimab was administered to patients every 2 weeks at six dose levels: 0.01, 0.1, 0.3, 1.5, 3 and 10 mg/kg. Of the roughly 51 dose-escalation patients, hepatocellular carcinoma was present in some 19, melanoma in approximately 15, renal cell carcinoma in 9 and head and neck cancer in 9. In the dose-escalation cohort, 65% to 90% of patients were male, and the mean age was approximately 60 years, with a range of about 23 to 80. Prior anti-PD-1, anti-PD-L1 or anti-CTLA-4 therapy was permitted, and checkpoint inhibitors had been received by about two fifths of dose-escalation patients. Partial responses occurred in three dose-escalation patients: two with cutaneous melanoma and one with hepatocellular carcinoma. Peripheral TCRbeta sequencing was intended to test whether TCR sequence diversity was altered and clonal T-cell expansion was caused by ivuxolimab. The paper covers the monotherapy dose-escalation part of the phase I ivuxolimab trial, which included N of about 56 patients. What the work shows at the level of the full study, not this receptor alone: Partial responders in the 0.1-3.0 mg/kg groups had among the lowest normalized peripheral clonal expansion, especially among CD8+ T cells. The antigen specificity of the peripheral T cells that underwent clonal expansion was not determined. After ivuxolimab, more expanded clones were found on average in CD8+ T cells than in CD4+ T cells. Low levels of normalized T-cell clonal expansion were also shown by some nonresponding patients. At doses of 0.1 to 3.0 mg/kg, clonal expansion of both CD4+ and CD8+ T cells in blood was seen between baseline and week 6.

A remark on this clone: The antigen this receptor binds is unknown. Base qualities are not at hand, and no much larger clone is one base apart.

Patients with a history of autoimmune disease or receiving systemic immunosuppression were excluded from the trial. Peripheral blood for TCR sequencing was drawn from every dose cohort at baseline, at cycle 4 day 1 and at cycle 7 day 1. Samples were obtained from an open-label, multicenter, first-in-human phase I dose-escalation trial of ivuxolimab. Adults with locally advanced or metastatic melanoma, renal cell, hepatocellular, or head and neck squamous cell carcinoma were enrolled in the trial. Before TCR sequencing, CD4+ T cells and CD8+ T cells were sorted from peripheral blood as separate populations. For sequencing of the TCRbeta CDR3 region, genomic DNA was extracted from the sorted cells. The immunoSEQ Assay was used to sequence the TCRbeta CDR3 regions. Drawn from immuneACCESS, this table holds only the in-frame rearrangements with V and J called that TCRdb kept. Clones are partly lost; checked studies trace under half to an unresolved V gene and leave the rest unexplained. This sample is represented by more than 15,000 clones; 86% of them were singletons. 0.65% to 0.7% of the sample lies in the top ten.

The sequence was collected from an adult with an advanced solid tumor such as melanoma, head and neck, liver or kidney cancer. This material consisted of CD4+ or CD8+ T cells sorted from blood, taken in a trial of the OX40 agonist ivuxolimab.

The CDR3 region reads CSVDSLGTGREKLFF. Read as DNA, the sequence is TGCAGCGTTGATTCTCTAGGGACCGGGCGGGAAAAACTGTTTTTT. This receptor chain uses TRBV29-1 and TRBJ1-4; TRBD1 is a possible D gene, resting on 5 matching bases. Reading the germline V gene gives CDR1 SQVTM and CDR2 ANQGSEA. The CDR3 goes from the cysteine to the phenylalanine over 15 residues. The read is trimmed to its CDR3 DNA, 45 bases read in frame from base 1. The trim is 3 bases for V and 8 bases for J, with a gap of 19 bases between the germline ends.